The TCR beta chain described here comes from a study of cytomegalovirus exposure and HLA in healthy donors. PCR amplification relied on 60 Vbeta primers (plus 13 Jbeta primers). Produced via immunoSEQ multiplex PCR; TCRdb's table is partial and in-frame only. The table has roughly 100,000 clones, over 60% seen once. This clone was seen only a few times. The CDR3 runs 14 residues. J gave up 9 bases and V 4 bases, and 9 bases lay outside the gene matches. CDR1 SGHTS and CDR2 YDEGEE come from the germline V gene. This chain joins TRBV5-8 and TRBJ2-1; TRBD2 matches at 8 bases. The specimen sequenced was PBMCs. This sequence was found in a male donor in good health and CMV-seropositive. CDR3: CASSRSGSMGEQFF. The CDR3 bases are TGTGCCAGCAGCAGGAGCGGGAGCATGGGTGAGCAGTTCTTC.